Shown below are 15 T cell receptor beta chains from a single sample sequenced in a study of neurological immune-mediated disorders. Time point in this sample: longitudinal time-point 2. TCRdb ran MiXCR on the 5' RACE reads and lists one entry per CDR3 protein. The sample records some 87,000 distinct CDR3 sequences, nearly 6% being singletons. Sequenced sample: PBMCs. These TCRs come from a woman aged 55 to 70 with multiple sclerosis.

This clonotype came up many times. The rearrangement uses TRBV12-3 or TRBV12-4 and TRBJ1-5; D perhaps matches TRBD1 (5 bases). The V and J ends lost 5 bases and 2 bases respectively, with 16 bases between them. The CDR3 length is 16 residues. DNA for the CDR3: TGTGCCAGCAGTCCCCGGGGGAGGGCGGGCAATCAGCCCCAGCATTTT. It codes for CASSPRGRAGNQPQHF.

This clonotype was observed at least ten times. The chain links TRBV24-1 to TRBJ2-3; possible D gene TRBD2, 5 bases. The CDR3 is made up of 15 amino acids. Trimming pared 5 bases from V and 4 bases from J, leaving 15 bases between. The germline CDR1 and CDR2 sequences are KGHDR and SFDVKD. CDR3 sequence: CATSAGVREPDTQYF. In nucleotides, the CDR3 is TGTGCCACCAGTGCTGGTGTTAGGGAGCCAGATACGCAGTATTTT.

This clonotype was recorded many times. This chain joins TRBV4-2 and TRBJ2-5, with D perhaps TRBD1 (6 bases). The V gene's germline CDR1 is LGHNA and CDR2 YNFKEQ. The CDR3 is 13 amino acids. V was pared by 3 bases and J by 2 bases, with 7 bases between. CDR3 amino acids: CASSQDRQETQYF. As DNA, the CDR3 is TGTGCCAGCAGCCAGGACAGACAAGAGACCCAGTACTTC.

V and J are TRBV20-1 and TRBJ1-1; D remains ambiguous. The CDR3 has 13 residues. CDR1 is DFQATT and CDR2 is SNEGSKA in the germline V gene (reference sequence). The ends were cut back, 6 bases at V and 0 bases at J, with 11 bases in the middle. CDR3 bases: TGCAGTGCCCGGCCCCTCATGAACACTGAAGCTTTCTTT. Amino acids: CSARPLMNTEAFF.

There are a few counts of this clonotype. The chain uses TRBV7-2 and TRBJ2-3, with 10 bases fitting TRBD2. The CDR3 runs to 16 residues. J lost 1 base, V lost 2 bases, and 3 bases had no gene match. Germline V gene sequence: CDR1 SGHTA, CDR2 FQGNSA. The CDR3 spells CASSLSSGGGTDTQYF. The DNA for the CDR3 is TGTGCCAGCAGCTTATCTAGCGGGGGTGGCACAGATACGCAGTATTTT.

The sample holds many counts of this clonotype. The chain employs TRBV5-1 and TRBJ1-1; a weak D match, TRBD1 (6 bases). Per the germline V gene, CDR1 is SGHRS and CDR2 is YFSETQ. Trimming removed 3 bases from V and 1 base from J, with 10 bases in between. There are 14 residues in the CDR3. For the CDR3, the DNA is TGCGCCAGCAGCTGGGGAGGGGGGAACACTGAAGCTTTCTTT. The encoded protein is CASSWGGGNTEAFF. The variable domain in full, with the rest retrieved from reference TRBV5-1 and TRBJ1-1, is KAGVTQTPRYLIKTRGQQVTLSCSPISGHRSVSWYQQTPGQGLQFLFEYFSETQRNKGNFPGRFSGRQFSNSRSEMNVSTLELGDSALYLCASSWGGGNTEAFFGQGTRLTVV.

Ten or more counts support this clonotype. The V call is TRBV12-3 or TRBV12-4, the J call TRBJ1-5; D remains ambiguous. V was cut by 3 bases and J by 3 bases, with 12 bases left in between. This CDR3 contains 15 residues. The CDR3 spells CASSFGRRTNQPQHF. DNA for the CDR3: TGTGCCAGCAGTTTTGGCCGGAGGACCAATCAGCCCCAGCATTTT.

Ten or more counts support this clonotype. This chain connects TRBV4-1 to TRBJ1-1, with a possible D match to TRBD1 (5 bases). The V and J ends lost 4 bases and 4 bases respectively, with 19 bases between them. CDR3 size: 16 residues. Germline V gene data show CDR1 as MGHRA and CDR2 as YSYEKL. CDR3 sequence: CASSPPGGRTITEAFF. The CDR3 DNA is TGCGCCAGCAGCCCACCGGGGGGACGGACCATCACTGAAGCTTTCTTT.

In its sample, this clonotype was seen many times. This chain links TRBV7-8 with TRBJ1-1, with 9 bases fitting TRBD1. The CDR3 has 16 residues. V lost 5 bases and J lost 4; bases outside the gene matches: 11. Germline values: CDR1 SGHVS, CDR2 FQNEAQ. CDR3 bases: TGTGCCAGCAGCCCGAGACAGGGGGTCAGGACCACTGAAGCTTTCTTT. Translation gives CASSPRQGVRTTEAFF.

The sample holds many counts of this clonotype. V and J are TRBV28 and TRBJ2-1; D call uncertain. CDR3 size: 13 residues. Trimming removed 2 bases at V and 7 bases at J, with 9 bases between. The germline CDR1 and CDR2 sequences are MDHEN and SYDVKM. CDR3 residues: CASSLVVLNEQFF. The CDR3 bases are TGTGCCAGCAGTTTAGTCGTATTGAATGAGCAGTTCTTC.

This clonotype occurred many times. The DNA for the CDR3 is TGCGCCAGCAGCCGTCTGGGGCGCGGGGACATTCAGTACTTC. This sequence encodes CASSRLGRGDIQYF. The chain is built from TRBV5-1 and TRBJ2-4; tentatively, D is TRBD2 (6 bases). Deletions cut 4 bases from V and 8 bases from J, with 16 bases between. Per germline, CDR1 SGHRS and CDR2 YFSETQ. The CDR3 has 14 residues.

This clonotype has at least ten counts. The V gene is TRBV27, the J gene TRBJ2-7; TRBD2 aligns across 7 bases. CDR3 length equals 13 residues. From germline, CDR1 is MNHEY and CDR2 SMNVEV (reference sequence). V lost 4 bases to trimming and J lost 3 bases; unmatched junction nucleotides: 3. The chain's CDR3 is CASSYAGDYEQYF. For the CDR3, the DNA is TGTGCCAGCAGTTATGCGGGAGACTACGAGCAGTACTTC.

This clonotype showed up many times. The chain links TRBV15 to TRBJ2-5, with D hard to call. V lost 2 bases and J 3 bases, leaving 16 bases between the germline ends. The germline CDR1 and CDR2 sequences are LNHNV and YYDKDF (reference sequence). This CDR3 is built from 16 residues. The CDR3 DNA sequence: TGTGCCACCAGCAGAAATACCCCCCCGGGCGAAGAGACCCAGTACTTC. Its translation: CATSRNTPPGEETQYF.

At least ten counts were recorded for this clonotype. This rearrangement joins TRBV2 to TRBJ1-5; 7 nucleotides match TRBD1. The CDR3 runs 14 residues. Per germline, CDR1 SNHLY and CDR2 FYNNEI. The V gene end was trimmed by 5 bases and the J gene end by 5 bases; junction bases not matched to a gene: 6. The CDR3 is CASSPDTGDQPQHF. Here the CDR3 DNA reads TGTGCCAGCAGTCCGGATACAGGGGATCAGCCCCAGCATTTT.

This clonotype was counted many times. V usage is TRBV5-1 and J usage is TRBJ1-2; perhaps TRBD1 as D (5 bases). The germline V gene has CDR1 SGHRS and CDR2 YFSETQ. This CDR3 region has 15 residues. Trimming cost V 3 bases and J 4 bases, with 16 bases left between them. In DNA form, the CDR3 reads TGCGCCAGCAGCTCTTCAGGGCCTCTAATCTATGGCTACACCTTC. As protein: CASSSSGPLIYGYTF.